One and the same sample provided the 27 T cell receptor beta chains below, sequenced in a study of cytomegalovirus exposure and HLA in healthy donors (dated by TCRdb to the late 2010s). The library was produced with the immunoSEQ multiplex PCR assay. A mixture of 60 forward primers for TCR Vbeta segments and 13 reverse primers for TCR Jbeta segments was used in the multiplex PCR. Entries here come from immuneACCESS through TCRdb and include only in-frame sequences with V and J called. Some clones fail to appear in such tables; in the studies checked, an unresolved V gene covers under half of the shortfall, and the cause of the remainder is unknown. Here the sample has 95,000 to 100,000 clones; around 82% occur a single time. Jointly, the top ten make up more than 3% of the sample. The sequenced sample was PBMCs. Receptor source: a man aged 40-55 years in good health and CMV-seronegative.

The V call is TRBV30, the J call TRBJ1-4; tentative D call: TRBD1 (5 bases). V dropped 1 base and J dropped 3 bases, with 15 bases sitting between them. The CDR3 covers 16 residues. Germline loops: CDR1 GTSNPN, CDR2 SVGIG (reference sequence). The CDR3 DNA reads TGTGCCTGGAGTGGGGGGGAGCGACGAGCTAATGAAAAACTGTTTTTT. It translates to CAWSGGERRANEKLFF.

The chain couples TRBV15 to TRBJ2-3; no clear D gene. V was trimmed by 4 bases and J by 2 bases, leaving 7 bases between them. This CDR3 contains 13 residues. Germline V gene data show CDR1 as LNHNV and CDR2 as YYDKDF (reference sequence). The CDR3 region is CATSTRLTDTQYF. CDR3 in DNA: TGTGCCACCAGCACCCGTCTCACAGATACGCAGTATTTT.

The chain joins TRBV29-1 to TRBJ2-3; 7 bases fit TRBD2. Germline CDR1 and CDR2: SQVTM and ANQGSEA. With 6 bases clipped from V and 0 bases from J, the junction kept 6 bases outside the gene matches. The CDR3 sequence is 14 residues long. The CDR3 coding sequence is TGCAGCGTCGAGCGTAGCGGGAGCACAGATACGCAGTATTTT. Amino acid sequence: CSVERSGSTDTQYF.

There are a few counts of this clone. The J gene is TRBJ2-5, the V gene TRBV29-1, with TRBD2 as a possible D gene (7 bases). Germline CDR1 reads SQVTM; CDR2 reads ANQGSEA. The CDR3 sequence is 13 residues long. The V gene lost 3 bases and the J gene lost 4 bases, with 12 bases spanning the gap. The CDR3 protein is CSVDGGQGETQYF. Here the CDR3 DNA reads TGCAGCGTTGACGGGGGGCAGGGAGAGACCCAGTACTTC.

CDR3: CASRSGGGGTDTQYF. The CDR3 DNA reads as TGTGCCAGCAGGTCCGGGGGGGGAGGCACAGATACGCAGTATTTT. This chain links TRBV7-9 with TRBJ2-3; 8 positions match TRBD2. Trimming at V came to 6 bases and at J to 1 base, leaving 6 bases not matched to a gene. CDR1 is SEHNR and CDR2 is FQNEAQ in the germline V gene (reference sequence). The CDR3 is 15 residues long.

This clone was observed a handful of times. At one end the junction does not follow the germline gene, possibly because of a read error. This sequence joins TRBV7-9 and TRBJ2-7; no reliable D call. This CDR3 region has 12 residues. Looked up from germline, CDR1 is SEHNR and CDR2 is FQNEAQ (reference sequence). The CDR3: CSSALGKSRQYF. The CDR3 nucleotides are TGTTCCAGCGCCCTAGGAAAATCCAGGCAGTACTTC.

The J gene is TRBJ2-5, the V gene TRBV28; tentative D call: TRBD2 (5 bases). The end of the DNA is better explained by TRBJ2-7, so the J call may be wrong. The germline gives CDR1 MDHEN, CDR2 SYDVKM. The CDR3 runs to 12 residues. The CDR3 bases are TGTGCCAGCAGTTTACCGGGATTCGAGCAGTACTTC. It is translated as CASSLPGFEQYF.

The V call is TRBV30, the J call TRBJ2-7, with TRBD2 as a possible D gene (5 bases). Per germline, CDR1 GTSNPN and CDR2 SVGIG (reference sequence). The germline V and J ends were trimmed by 3 bases and 3 bases, with 12 bases remaining between them. The CDR3 has 13 amino acids. The CDR3 loop is CAWRTIGLYEQYF. The CDR3 DNA follows: TGTGCCTGGAGGACTATCGGGCTCTACGAGCAGTACTTC.

The chain uses TRBV7-9 and TRBJ2-7, with 10 bases identical to TRBD2. V was pared by 5 bases and J by 0 bases, with 1 base of the junction left unmatched. Germline assignment: CDR1 SEHNR and CDR2 FQNEAQ (reference sequence). The CDR3 has 14 amino acids. CDR3 DNA: TGTGCCAGCAGCCCTAGCGGGAGCTCCTACGAGCAGTACTTC. Its translation: CASSPSGSSYEQYF.

In DNA form, the CDR3 reads TGTGCCTGGAGTGTACCATATGACAGGGGAGCGAACACTGAAGCTTTCTTT. It yields the protein CAWSVPYDRGANTEAFF. The chain has TRBV30 and TRBJ1-1; TRBD1 agrees at 8 bases. This CDR3 is built from 17 residues. Germline V lookup: CDR1 GTSNPN, CDR2 SVGIG (reference sequence). Trimming removed 0 bases from V and 1 base from J; junction bases left unmatched: 10.

The DNA for the CDR3 is TGTGCCAGCAGCTCGGGGGGACAAGAGACCCAGTACTTC. Its protein is CASSSGGQETQYF. The gene calls are TRBV7-9 and TRBJ2-5; 7 bases line up with TRBD2. The CDR3 spans 13 residues. The junction had 1 base not matched to a gene; V was cut back by 4 bases and J by 2 bases. From germline, CDR1 is SEHNR and CDR2 FQNEAQ (reference sequence).

The chain carries TRBV28 and TRBJ1-1; TRBD1 aligns across 9 bases. The length of the CDR3 is 15 residues. Per the germline V gene, CDR1 is MDHEN and CDR2 is SYDVKM. V lost 5 bases and J lost 3; bases outside the gene matches: 7. The CDR3 is CASSPHRTGDTEAFF. In DNA form, the CDR3 reads TGTGCCAGCAGTCCCCACCGGACAGGGGACACTGAAGCTTTCTTT. Drawing the rest from reference TRBV28 and TRBJ1-1, the complete variable domain is DVKVTQSSRYLVKRTGEKVFLECVQDMDHENMFWYRQDPGLGLRLIYFSYDVKMKEKGDIPEGYSVSREKKERFSLILESASTNQTSMYLCASSPHRTGDTEAFFGQGTRLTVV.

This chain links TRBV6-1 with TRBJ2-5; TRBD2 matches 12 bases. Trimming took 6 bases from V and 11 from J; bases not matched to a gene: 13. CDR1 is MNHNS and CDR2 is SASEGT in the germline V gene. The CDR3 consists of 15 residues. CDR3 loop: CASSASASGRGEQYF. The DNA for the CDR3 is TGTGCCAGCAGCGCCTCCGCTAGCGGGAGGGGTGAGCAGTACTTC.

This clone was recorded a few times. The chain uses TRBV27 and TRBJ1-6; 8 nucleotides line up with TRBD1. With V trimmed by 6 bases and J by 11 bases, 12 bases remained unmatched. The germline CDR1 and CDR2 sequences are MNHEY and SMNVEV (reference sequence). This CDR3 has 15 amino acids. The DNA for the CDR3 is TGTGCCAGCAGGGGCCAGGGGGCCCCTGTCGCACCCCTCCACTTT. It is translated as CASRGQGAPVAPLHF.

The rearrangement joins TRBV19 to TRBJ1-1; possible D gene TRBD1, 5 bases. The CDR3 is made up of 13 amino acids. The V end lost 5 bases, the J end lost 1 base, and 8 bases lay between the germline ends. Germline CDR1 reads LNHDA; CDR2 reads SQIVND (reference sequence). In DNA form, the CDR3 reads TGTGCCAGTAGTTCCACAGGGAACACTGAAGCTTTCTTT. It codes for CASSSTGNTEAFF.

This clone was seen just once. J is TRBJ2-3 and V is TRBV11-2, with 10 bases lining up with TRBD2. This CDR3 contains 17 residues. V was pared by 2 bases and J by 6 bases, with 11 bases of the junction left unmatched. The germline CDR1 and CDR2 sequences are SGHAT and FQNNGV. CDR3 sequence reads: CASSLFPSGGAYDTQYF. The CDR3 DNA reads TGTGCCAGCAGCTTATTCCCAAGCGGGGGGGCCTATGATACGCAGTATTTT. The full variable domain, rest sourced from reference TRBV11-2 and TRBJ2-3, is EAGVAQSPRYKIIEKRQSVAFWCNPISGHATLYWYQQILGQGPKLLIQFQNNGVVDDSQLPKDRFSAERLKGVDSTLKIQPAKLEDSAVYLCASSLFPSGGAYDTQYFGPGTRLTVL.

V gene TRBV27 combines with J gene TRBJ2-3, with TRBD2 matching 7 bases. Germline CDR1 and CDR2: MNHEY and SMNVEV (reference sequence). The CDR3 has 16 residues. V dropped 6 bases and J dropped 4; count of bases not matched to a gene: 13. CDR3 sequence (DNA): TGTGCCAGCAGGCTACGGATGGCGGGAGTCTCAGATACGCAGTATTTT. Translated, it gives CASRLRMAGVSDTQYF.

This chain links TRBV5-1 with TRBJ2-7, with TRBD2 matching 12 bases. The CDR3 has 14 residues. Germline values: CDR1 SGHRS, CDR2 YFSETQ. After removal of 3 bases from V and 5 bases from J, the junction contained 3 bases not matched to a gene. The CDR3 is CASSWGLAGNEQYF. CDR3 bases: TGCGCCAGCAGCTGGGGACTAGCGGGCAACGAGCAGTACTTC.

The sample holds one count of this clone. The genes are TRBV5-1 and TRBJ2-3, with D tentatively TRBD2 (6 bases). Trimming removed 4 bases from V and 0 bases from J, with 12 bases in between. CDR1 and CDR2 (germline): SGHRS, YFSETQ. This CDR3 has 15 amino acids. The CDR3, as DNA: TGCGCCAGCAGCCCGAGGACTACTAGCACAGATACGCAGTATTTT. Amino acids: CASSPRTTSTDTQYF.

V and J are TRBV11-2 and TRBJ2-3, with TRBD2 matching 10 bases. Germline CDR1 is SGHAT and CDR2 is FQNNGV. This CDR3 is 16 amino acids long. Trimming at V came to 4 bases and at J to 2 bases, leaving 6 bases not matched to a gene. The CDR3 DNA is TGTGCCAGCAGCTCATATAGCGGGGGGAACACAGATACGCAGTATTTT. It translates to CASSSYSGGNTDTQYF.

This rearrangement joins TRBV2 to TRBJ1-2, with unresolved D. The CDR3 consists of 13 residues. Trimming left V 3 bases short and J 1 base short, with 6 bases between. Germline V lookup: CDR1 SNHLY, CDR2 FYNNEI. The CDR3 DNA follows: TGTGCCAGCAGTGACCAGATTAACTATGGCTACACCTTC. Its protein product is CASSDQINYGYTF.

V and J are TRBV4-2 and TRBJ1-6; 7 bases agree with TRBD1. The germline CDR1 and CDR2 sequences are LGHNA and YNFKEQ. CDR3 length equals 16 residues. The V segment lost 0 bases and the J segment 10 bases; nucleotides outside the gene matches: 9. The chain's CDR3 is CASSQEPRGSGSPLHF. The CDR3 nucleotides are TGTGCCAGCAGCCAAGAACCCAGGGGGTCTGGATCACCCCTCCACTTT.

V is TRBV19 and J is TRBJ2-7; D perhaps matches TRBD1 (5 bases). The germline CDR1 and CDR2 sequences are LNHDA and SQIVND (reference sequence). Trimming removed 6 bases at V and 1 base at J, with 13 bases between. This CDR3 is built from 14 residues. The CDR3 region is CASREKGRSYEQYF. CDR3 nucleotide sequence: TGTGCCAGTAGGGAGAAGGGGCGTTCCTACGAGCAGTACTTC.

The V and J genes are TRBV19 and TRBJ1-2, with a possible D match to TRBD1 (5 bases). Germline-derived CDR1 and CDR2 are LNHDA and SQIVND (reference sequence). This CDR3 is built from 14 residues. The V gene lost 3 bases and the J gene lost 7 bases, with 15 bases spanning the gap. The CDR3 reads CASSIPQGGLGYTF. The CDR3 DNA follows: TGTGCCAGTAGTATCCCTCAGGGAGGACTTGGCTACACCTTC.

The J gene is TRBJ2-3, the V gene TRBV7-6; D is unclear. Trimming pared 2 bases from V and 6 bases from J, leaving 9 bases between. The CDR3 loop spans 13 amino acids. The V gene's germline CDR1 is SGHVS and CDR2 FNYEAQ. CDR3 nucleotide sequence: TGTGCCAGCAGCTTACAGAACACCGATACGCAGTATTTT. Protein sequence: CASSLQNTDTQYF.

V usage is TRBV5-6 and J usage is TRBJ2-3, with 8 bases identical to TRBD1. The CDR3 extends over 15 amino acids. CDR1 and CDR2 (germline): SGHDT, YYEEEE. Unmatched junction bases numbered 5, after V lost 4 bases and J lost 1 base. The CDR3 DNA is TGTGCCAGCAGCCCAGGGACAGGCCGCACAGATACGCAGTATTTT. Amino acids: CASSPGTGRTDTQYF.

A remark on this clone: Distinct nucleotide sequences in the sample also encode this CDR3. CDR3 loop: CASSSGLAGVYEQFF. CDR3 coding DNA: TGCGCCAGCAGCTCGGGACTAGCGGGAGTCTATGAGCAGTTCTTC. The V gene is TRBV5-1, the J gene TRBJ2-1; TRBD2 aligns across 14 bases. The CDR3 sequence is 15 residues long. CDR1 is SGHRS, CDR2 YFSETQ, per germline. Trimming at V came to 3 bases and at J to 8 bases, leaving 4 bases not matched to a gene.